The present TCR beta chain was sequenced within a study of Graves' ophthalmopathy and Graves' hyperthyroidism. Lactation, pregnancy, uncontrolled infections and other autoimmune diseases were all grounds for excluding patients. Trimming took off 4 bases at V and 4 bases at J, with 16 bases between the two ends. CDR3 length: 15 amino acids. RNA transcripts were the source from which TCR beta CDR3 regions were amplified. The first round was an RT-PCR with HTBI primers, and the second round was a multiplex PCR. One entry per CDR3 protein, called by TCRdb with MiXCR from the multiplex PCR reads. Counted here are approximately 500,000 distinct CDR3 sequences, approximately 14% occurring once; the ten biggest clones make up 9.8%. Ten or more counts support this clonotype.

This TCR was sampled from a woman in her 30s with Graves' ophthalmopathy. This rearrangement joins TRBV12-3 or TRBV12-4 to TRBJ1-1; D unclear. Sample: blood. The CDR3 protein is CASSSKRPEGTEAFF. The CDR3 DNA sequence: TGTGCCAGCAGTTCGAAGAGACCCGAGGGCACTGAAGCTTTCTTT.